Described below is a single T cell receptor beta chain sequence and its context. This sample is part of a study of T-cell reconstitution after alpha-beta-depleted transplantation in children. V lost 3 bases to trimming and J lost 6 bases; unmatched junction nucleotides: 21. The CDR3 totals 20 residues. In germline, CDR1 is SGHRS, CDR2 YFSETQ. Unique molecular identifiers were incorporated during preparation of the TCRbeta library. TCRdb fed the PCR reads into MiXCR, producing one record per CDR3 protein. In the table there are roughly 500,000 distinct CDR3 sequences, approximately 16% of which are singletons.

The source is a human donor who donated a stem cell graft to a child with acute lymphoblastic leukemia. The sequencing here drew on PBMCs from the stem cell graft donor, taken from the stem cell graft. The V and J genes are TRBV5-1 and TRBJ2-1; 10 bases are a match to TRBD2. CDR3 loop: CASSWGLASAQRYTINEQFF. The CDR3 DNA reads TGCGCCAGCAGCTGGGGACTAGCGTCAGCCCAAAGGTACACAATCAATGAGCAGTTCTTC.